A selection of T cell receptor beta chains follows, all from one sample in a study of T cell clonotyping in hematopoietic cell transplantation. Sequenced by immunoSEQ multiplex PCR; TCRdb stores in-frame clones only, minus some. Of roughly 13,000 clones in the sample, approximately 93% were seen once. Source: PBMCs, taken 30 days after allogeneic stem cell transplant. Source of these receptors: a male patient aged 55-69 years who had an allogeneic stem cell transplant from an unrelated donor, so the T cells may come from the graft donor. Some clones in this sample may be carry-over from other donors' samples. The CDR3 runs from the conserved cysteine through the conserved F or W. Each record gives: V gene, J gene, D gene, clone size, CDR3 DNA, CDR3 protein. D genes are given only for firm matches. A row's size may be missing; if present it is once, few, many or a size class.

TRBV10-3	TRBJ1-1	NA	NA	TGTGCCATCACCCCAGACAGGAACACTGAAGCTTTCTTT	CAITPDRNTEAFF
TRBV18	TRBJ1-4	NA	NA	TGTGCCAGCTCCCAGGGGATAACTAATGAAAAACTGTTTTTT	CASSQGITNEKLFF
TRBV4-1	TRBJ2-2	NA	NA	TGCGCCAGCAGCCAAGCCCCGGGGGAGCGGACCGGGGAGCTGTTTTTT	CASSQAPGERTGELFF
TRBV10-3	TRBJ2-5	TRBD1	NA	TGTGCCATCAGTAGGGACAGGGGGGTCGAGACCCAGTACTTC	CAISRDRGVETQYF
TRBV5-1	TRBJ1-2	NA	NA	TGCGCCAGCAGCTTCTTGGAAGGAAACTATGGCTACACCTTC	CASSFLEGNYGYTF
TRBV6-5	TRBJ1-1	NA	NA	TGTGCCAGCAGCGTCAATATGAACACTGAAGCTTTCTTT	CASSVNMNTEAFF
TRBV7-9	TRBJ1-5	NA	NA	TGTGCCAGCAGCTTAGGGGCGGGACCGGATCAGCCCCAGCATTTT	CASSLGAGPDQPQHF
TRBV2	TRBJ2-6	TRBD1	NA	TGTGCCAGCAGCGCCGGACAGGGTAGGACTGGGGCCAACGTCCTGACTTTC	CASSAGQGRTGANVLTF
TRBV20-1	TRBJ1-1	NA	NA	TGCAGGGTGCCGAGGAACACTGAAGCTTTCTTT	CRVPRNTEAFF
TRBV6-6	TRBJ1-4	TRBD1	NA	TGTGCCAGCAGTCAGGGGGCGCGGGAAAAACTGTTTTTT	CASSQGAREKLFF
TRBV10-1	TRBJ1-1	NA	NA	TGCGCCAGCAGTGATAACAGGATGAACACTGAAGCTTTCTTT	CASSDNRMNTEAFF
TRBV14	TRBJ2-7	NA	NA	TGTGCCAGCAGCCAAGGGGACGAGCAGTACTTC	CASSQGDEQYF
TRBV27	TRBJ2-3	TRBD2	NA	TGTGCCAGCACTGGCGGGGGTGGCACAGATACGCAGTATTTT	CASTGGGGTDTQYF
TRBV5-5	TRBJ1-2	NA	NA	TGTGCCAGCAGCTTGGTTATAGACCCAGGGACGGGAAGCTACACCTTC	CASSLVIDPGTGSYTF
TRBV19	TRBJ2-5	NA	NA	TGTGCCAGTAGTAGTGGAGGCAGGGGCTGGGAGACCCAGTACTTC	CASSSGGRGWETQYF
TRBV2	TRBJ1-1	NA	NA	TGTGCCAGCAAACCCGACCTTACGGGCACTGAAGCTTTCTTT	CASKPDLTGTEAFF
TRBV5-6	TRBJ1-1	TRBD1	NA	TGTGCCAGCAGCCTCCGGGACAGGGGCACTGAAGCTTTCTTT	CASSLRDRGTEAFF
TRBV7-8	TRBJ2-7	NA	NA	TGTGCCAGCAGCTTAGTACGGGGTTACGAGCAGTACTTC	CASSLVRGYEQYF
TRBV2	TRBJ2-7	TRBD2	NA	TGTGCCAGCAGGCTAGCGGGGGGTTCCGCCTACGAGCAGTACTTC	CASRLAGGSAYEQYF
TRBV19	TRBJ2-2	TRBD1	NA	TGTGCCAGTAGTCAACAGGGGCTGGGCGGGGAGCTGTTTTTT	CASSQQGLGGELFF
TRBV28	TRBJ1-2	NA	NA	TGTGCCAGCGGTTTTAATGGCTACACCTTC	CASGFNGYTF
TRBV4-1	TRBJ1-1	NA	NA	TGCGCCAGCAGCCAAGATTTACAGGGTGAAGCTTTCTTT	CASSQDLQGEAFF
TRBV5-1	TRBJ2-3	TRBD2	NA	TGCGCCAGCAGCAGGACGGGGGGGCCGACAGATACGCAGTATTTT	CASSRTGGPTDTQYF
TRBV5-6	TRBJ1-1	NA	NA	TGTGCCAGCAGCTTGGGGGGGGGTCCCACTGAAGCTTTCTTT	CASSLGGGPTEAFF
TRBV2	TRBJ1-2	TRBD1	NA	TGTGCCAGCAGGGGGACAGGGGACGGCTACACCTTC	CASRGTGDGYTF
TRBV28	TRBJ2-2	TRBD2	NA	TGTGCCAGCAGTAGGGCGGGAGGGACCGGGGAGCTGTTTTTT	CASSRAGGTGELFF
TRBV4-1	TRBJ1-6	NA	NA	TGCGCCAGCAGCCAAAGTGATAACTCCTATAATTCACCCCTCCACTTT	CASSQSDNSYNSPLHF
TRBV19	TRBJ2-1	NA	NA	TGTGCCAGTAGTATAGCTGAGGGGACGGGTGAGCAGTTCTTC	CASSIAEGTGEQFF
TRBV2	TRBJ2-4	TRBD2	NA	TGTGCCAGCAGTGCGGGGGGAGCCAAAAACATTCAGTACTTC	CASSAGGAKNIQYF
TRBV5-1	TRBJ2-1	TRBD2	NA	TGCGCCAGCAGCTTACGGACTAGCGGGGGCAATGAGCAGTTCTTC	CASSLRTSGGNEQFF
TRBV28	TRBJ2-2	NA	NA	TGTGCCAGCAGTTTATCAGGGGCCGACGGGGAGCTGTTTTTT	CASSLSGADGELFF
TRBV2	TRBJ1-1	NA	once	TGTGCCAGCAGTGAATACAGCCGGAACACTGAAGCTTTCTTT	CASSEYSRNTEAFF
TRBV7-2	TRBJ1-2	NA	NA	TGTGCCAGCAGCCTTTCCCGGGACGGAACCTATGGCTACACCTTC	CASSLSRDGTYGYTF
TRBV18	TRBJ2-7	NA	NA	TGTGCCAGCTCACCATCCTCAGGGACCCCCACCGCGCCCTACGAGCAGTACTTC	CASSPSSGTPTAPYEQYF
TRBV5-1	TRBJ2-7	TRBD2	NA	TGCGCCAGCAGCTTGGGGACTAGCGGGGTTTACGAGCAGTACTTC	CASSLGTSGVYEQYF
TRBV6-6	TRBJ1-5	NA	NA	TGTGCCAGCAGTTACTCACGGTTCCGTCAGCCCCAGCATTTT	CASSYSRFRQPQHF
TRBV4-3	TRBJ2-5	NA	NA	TGCGCCAGCAGCCAAGTCCTAGAATACTCGGAGACCCAGTACTTC	CASSQVLEYSETQYF
TRBV10-3	TRBJ1-2	TRBD1	NA	TGTGCCATCAGTGAACAGCGGGACAGGGACTACACCTTC	CAISEQRDRDYTF
TRBV5-4	TRBJ1-2	TRBD1	NA	TGTGCCAGCAGCCTTGACCGGGACAGGGGGCTGAACTATGGCTACACCTTC	CASSLDRDRGLNYGYTF